Reported below is one TCR beta chain. Its antigen is currently unknown. These data originate in a study of shared clonotypes between healthy human individuals. For the study at large: A donor's plate count was three for CD4 naive and three for CD4 memory; CD8 naive had two and CD8 memory one. Study-wide points: Shared across a handful of donors were 4% to 6% of the naive CD4 clonotypes. Measured sharing among donors was expected to vary with sequencing depth.

Genomic DNA of each subset was evenly split across several immunoSEQ plates. TCRdb's copy holds only in-frame clones and misses some; the assay was immunoSEQ multiplex PCR. Of about a million clones listed, approximately 70% are singletons. J was trimmed by 7 bases and V by 7 bases; bases with no gene match: 13. Looked up from germline, CDR1 is MNHNS and CDR2 is SASEGT. The CDR3 runs 15 residues. The origin of this receptor is a man between 18 and 35 years old in good health. This sequence joins TRBV6-1 and TRBJ2-7, with 10 bases matching TRBD1. Sample: memory CD4+ T cells sorted from blood. Subset noted: CD45RA-negative fraction. The CDR3 loop is CASTPPPTGGREQYF. CDR3 sequence (DNA): TGTGCCAGCACCCCGCCGCCGACAGGGGGCAGGGAGCAGTACTTC.